The sequence of this T cell receptor beta chain was determined in a study of blood T cell repertoires in COVID-19. V was pared by 3 bases and J by 4 bases, with 6 bases between. This CDR3 contains 12 residues. Germline CDR1 MDHEN, CDR2 SYDVKM. Clones were sequenced by immunoSEQ multiplex PCR, and TCRdb holds only the in-frame ones, with some missing. The repertoire has approximately 91,000 clones, 70% to 90% of them found once; the top ten carry 4% to 5%. The sample consisted of peripheral blood. The chain couples TRBV28 to TRBJ1-1, with D hard to call. The receptor was derived from a man between 65 and 80 years old with acute or convalescent COVID-19. The CDR3 DNA reads TGTGCCAGCAGTTTGGTGCGCACTGAAGCTTTCTTT. Encoded protein: CASSLVRTEAFF.